This is a list of T cell receptor beta chains from one sample in a study of T cells in Graves' hyperthyroidism and ophthalmopathy. Each CDR3 protein is one row after TCRdb ran MiXCR on the multiplex PCR reads. This sample has roughly 100,000 distinct CDR3 sequences, with roughly half found just once. Sample: blood. Receptor source: a woman between 35 and 50 years old with Graves' hyperthyroidism. CDR3s include the opening cysteine and the closing phenylalanine or tryptophan. Each record gives: CDR3 DNA, CDR3 protein, V gene, clone size, J gene, D gene. D genes are given only for firm matches. Clone size is shown for a subset of rows, as once, few, many or a class of expanded clone.

CDR3 DNA: TGTGCCAGCAGAATAGGGGGAGGGGGCTACACCTTC; CDR3 protein: CASRIGGGGYTF; V gene: TRBV6-6; clone size: few; J gene: TRBJ1-2; D gene: NA
CDR3 DNA: TGCGCCAGCAGCTTGACAGGAACGGGCAATCAGCCCCAGCATTTT; CDR3 protein: CASSLTGTGNQPQHF; V gene: TRBV5-1; clone size: many; J gene: TRBJ1-5; D gene: NA
CDR3 DNA: TGTGCCAGCAGTCCCATAAGGGGGACTGAAGCTTTCTTT; CDR3 protein: CASSPIRGTEAFF; V gene: TRBV3-1; clone size: many; J gene: TRBJ1-1; D gene: NA
CDR3 DNA: TGTGCCAGCAGTGATCGGGACAGCGATCAGCCCCAGCATTTT; CDR3 protein: CASSDRDSDQPQHF; V gene: TRBV6-4; clone size: NA; J gene: TRBJ1-5; D gene: TRBD1
CDR3 DNA: TGTGCCAGCGGGCACGCGGGAGTTAGACAAGAGACCCAGCATTTT; CDR3 protein: CASGHAGVRQETQHF; V gene: TRBV12-3/TRBV12-4; clone size: NA; J gene: TRBJ1-5; D gene: NA
CDR3 DNA: TGTGCCCGGGACGGGGGGCGCCTAGAGACCCAGTACTTC; CDR3 protein: CARDGGRLETQYF; V gene: TRBV30; clone size: few; J gene: TRBJ2-5; D gene: NA
CDR3 DNA: TGTGCCAGCAGTTTATGGGGGTTCACTGAAGCTTTCTTT; CDR3 protein: CASSLWGFTEAFF; V gene: TRBV6-5; clone size: few; J gene: TRBJ1-1; D gene: NA
CDR3 DNA: TGTGGCAGCAGTCCTTCCGGAAGCAGTCAGCCCCAGCATTTT; CDR3 protein: CGSSPSGSSQPQHF; V gene: TRBV12-3/TRBV12-4; clone size: NA; J gene: TRBJ1-5; D gene: NA
CDR3 DNA: TGTGCCAGCAGCGGTTTTGACAGGGAGGAAAAACTGTTTTTT; CDR3 protein: CASSGFDREEKLFF; V gene: TRBV2; clone size: once; J gene: TRBJ1-4; D gene: TRBD1
CDR3 DNA: TGTGCCAGCACCCCAACCGGGACAGGGGATAGCTACACCTTC; CDR3 protein: CASTPTGTGDSYTF; V gene: TRBV12-3/TRBV12-4; clone size: many; J gene: TRBJ1-2; D gene: TRBD1
CDR3 DNA: TGTGCCAGCAGCTTTCAGGGGCGGACTGAAGCTTTCTTT; CDR3 protein: CASSFQGRTEAFF; V gene: TRBV7-2; clone size: many; J gene: TRBJ1-1; D gene: NA
CDR3 DNA: TGTGCCAGCAGCTTTGACCCGGCAGGAGGAAGGCAGTACTTC; CDR3 protein: CASSFDPAGGRQYF; V gene: TRBV7-6; clone size: large; J gene: TRBJ2-7; D gene: NA
CDR3 DNA: TGTGCCAGCAGTTCCAGGACAGAAATGAACACTGAAGCTTTCTTT; CDR3 protein: CASSSRTEMNTEAFF; V gene: TRBV27; clone size: many; J gene: TRBJ1-1; D gene: NA
CDR3 DNA: TGTGCCAGCAGTCAAGACACCCGGACCCAGTACTTC; CDR3 protein: CASSQDTRTQYF; V gene: TRBV6-2/TRBV6-3; clone size: NA; J gene: TRBJ2-5; D gene: NA
CDR3 DNA: TGCGGCGTTGTGGGGGCAGGGAGCTACACCTTC; CDR3 protein: CGVVGAGSYTF; V gene: TRBV29-1; clone size: NA; J gene: TRBJ1-2; D gene: NA
CDR3 DNA: TGTGCCACCGCACAGGGAGGGGATCAGCCCCAGCATTTT; CDR3 protein: CATAQGGDQPQHF; V gene: TRBV10-3; clone size: NA; J gene: TRBJ1-5; D gene: NA
CDR3 DNA: TGTGCCAGCAGTGCTCCAACGCTCGACGGTGTCGAGCGGGCCCAGTACTTC; CDR3 protein: CASSAPTLDGVERAQYF; V gene: TRBV25-1; clone size: NA; J gene: TRBJ2-5; D gene: NA
CDR3 DNA: TGTGCCAGCAGAATAGCGGGTCAATTCTACGAGCAGTACTTC; CDR3 protein: CASRIAGQFYEQYF; V gene: TRBV5-4; clone size: many; J gene: TRBJ2-7; D gene: TRBD2
CDR3 DNA: TGTGCCAGCAGCCAGGGGACAGGGGGTAGGGAGACCCAGTACTTC; CDR3 protein: CASSQGTGGRETQYF; V gene: TRBV14; clone size: NA; J gene: TRBJ2-5; D gene: TRBD1
CDR3 DNA: TGTGCCAGCAGCTTAGTAGCCGGGAGGGGGCGACGTGAGCTGTTTTTT; CDR3 protein: CASSLVAGRGRRELFF; V gene: TRBV7-2; clone size: many; J gene: TRBJ2-2; D gene: NA
CDR3 DNA: TGCAGCCCGATAAGCGAATATGGCTACACCTTC; CDR3 protein: CSPISEYGYTF; V gene: TRBV29-1; clone size: NA; J gene: TRBJ1-2; D gene: NA
CDR3 DNA: TGTGCCATCAGCGAACCCTCCCGACAGATGAACACTGAAGCTTTCTTT; CDR3 protein: CAISEPSRQMNTEAFF; V gene: TRBV10-3; clone size: many; J gene: TRBJ1-1; D gene: NA
CDR3 DNA: NA; CDR3 protein: CAIKDRLHVEQYFGPGWVNSPLHF; V gene: TRBV10-3; clone size: NA; J gene: TRBJ1-6; D gene: NA
CDR3 DNA: TGTGCCAGCAGCCCCTGGGACAGCCTCAAAGCTAACTATGGCTACACCTTC; CDR3 protein: CASSPWDSLKANYGYTF; V gene: TRBV7-9; clone size: many; J gene: TRBJ1-2; D gene: TRBD1
CDR3 DNA: TGTGCCAGCAGCTTAGCGCCGGGACTGGGGACCTACGAGCAGTACTTC; CDR3 protein: CASSLAPGLGTYEQYF; V gene: TRBV7-8; clone size: NA; J gene: TRBJ2-7; D gene: NA
CDR3 DNA: TGCAGCGTTGCCGGCCTCAGGGCGGGCACTGAAGCTTTCTTT; CDR3 protein: CSVAGLRAGTEAFF; V gene: TRBV29-1; clone size: many; J gene: TRBJ1-1; D gene: NA
CDR3 DNA: TGCGCCAGCAGCTTCGGACAGGGGGATAGCAATCAGCCCCAGCATTTT; CDR3 protein: CASSFGQGDSNQPQHF; V gene: TRBV5-1; clone size: NA; J gene: TRBJ1-5; D gene: TRBD1
CDR3 DNA: TGTGCCAGCAGGGGACCGAATTCACCCCTCCACTTT; CDR3 protein: CASRGPNSPLHF; V gene: TRBV6-5; clone size: many; J gene: TRBJ1-6; D gene: NA